This is a list of T cell receptor beta chains from one sample in a study of vaccination and CD4 T cells after COVID-19. Their specific antigens are unknown. MiXCR was run by TCRdb on the PCR reads, yielding one entry per CDR3 protein. The repertoire includes 18,000 or so distinct CDR3 sequences, around 43% of them detected once, and about 17% sits in the top ten. The sequences come from CD4+ T cells from blood, cultured in vitro, collected about 7 months after SARS-CoV-2 vaccination. Every receptor here comes from a human donor who had recovered from COVID-19. CDR3s include the opening cysteine and the closing phenylalanine or tryptophan. A D gene is named only where the DNA matches it firmly. Only some rows state a clone size, as once, few, many or a class for expanded clones.

d_gene: TRBD1
v_gene: TRBV6-1
j_gene: TRBJ1-2
abundance: NA
CDR3aa: CASSEARDRGNYGYTF
CDR3nt: TGTGCCAGCAGTGAGGCCCGGGACAGGGGTAACTATGGCTACACCTTC

d_gene: NA
v_gene: TRBV7-2
j_gene: TRBJ2-7
abundance: few
CDR3aa: CASSRSRDYEQYF
CDR3nt: TGTGCCAGCAGCCGATCCAGGGATTACGAGCAGTACTTC

d_gene: TRBD2
v_gene: TRBV20-1
j_gene: TRBJ2-1
abundance: few
CDR3aa: CSARTGTSGVFGEQFF
CDR3nt: TGCAGTGCTAGGACCGGGACTAGCGGGGTATTTGGTGAGCAGTTCTTC

d_gene: NA
v_gene: TRBV5-6
j_gene: TRBJ2-5
abundance: NA
CDR3aa: CASSREVGTGVQYF
CDR3nt: TGTGCCAGCAGCCGTGAGGTCGGGACGGGGGTCCAGTACTTC

d_gene: TRBD2
v_gene: TRBV6-6
j_gene: TRBJ2-1
abundance: NA
CDR3aa: CASRMSGNYNEQFF
CDR3nt: TGTGCCAGCAGGATGAGCGGGAACTACAATGAGCAGTTCTTC

d_gene: NA
v_gene: TRBV27
j_gene: TRBJ2-5
abundance: NA
CDR3aa: CASSLWGEETQYF
CDR3nt: TGTGCCAGCAGTTTATGGGGGGAAGAGACCCAGTACTTC

d_gene: NA
v_gene: TRBV7-9
j_gene: TRBJ2-1
abundance: NA
CDR3aa: CASSYPRESLFF
CDR3nt: TGTGCCAGCAGCTACCCAAGGGAGAGTCTGTTCTTC

d_gene: TRBD2
v_gene: TRBV7-8
j_gene: TRBJ2-5
abundance: NA
CDR3aa: CASSLVGREGTQYF
CDR3nt: TGTGCCAGCAGCTTAGTAGGTCGGGAGGGGACCCAGTACTTC

d_gene: NA
v_gene: TRBV30
j_gene: TRBJ1-2
abundance: NA
CDR3aa: CAWSPGPGGYTF
CDR3nt: TGTGCCTGGAGTCCCGGGCCTGGTGGCTACACCTTC

d_gene: TRBD1
v_gene: TRBV6-1
j_gene: TRBJ1-6
abundance: NA
CDR3aa: CASSLKDRDSYNSPLHF
CDR3nt: TGTGCCAGCAGTCTCAAGGACAGGGACTCCTATAATTCACCCCTCCACTTT

d_gene: NA
v_gene: TRBV15
j_gene: TRBJ1-1
abundance: few
CDR3aa: CATSRDRQGEAFF
CDR3nt: TGTGCCACCAGCAGAGATCGTCAGGGTGAAGCTTTCTTT

d_gene: NA
v_gene: TRBV7-2
j_gene: TRBJ2-1
abundance: NA
CDR3aa: CASSQIGKDRPFF
CDR3nt: TGTGCCAGCAGCCAGATTGGAAAGGACCGCCCCTTCTTC

d_gene: NA
v_gene: TRBV28
j_gene: TRBJ1-5
abundance: few
CDR3aa: CASSTSSQPQHF
CDR3nt: TGTGCCAGCAGCACATCATCTCAGCCCCAGCATTTT

d_gene: NA
v_gene: TRBV6-1
j_gene: TRBJ2-7
abundance: NA
CDR3aa: CASRQDSTYEQYF
CDR3nt: TGTGCCAGCAGACAGGACAGTACCTACGAGCAGTACTTC

d_gene: TRBD1
v_gene: TRBV2
j_gene: TRBJ2-5
abundance: few
CDR3aa: CASQAEGTGAETQYF
CDR3nt: TGTGCCAGCCAGGCCGAGGGGACAGGGGCAGAGACCCAGTACTTC

d_gene: NA
v_gene: TRBV20-1
j_gene: TRBJ1-2
abundance: NA
CDR3aa: CSAIQGLNYGYTF
CDR3nt: TGCAGTGCTATACAGGGATTGAACTATGGCTACACCTTC

d_gene: TRBD2
v_gene: TRBV30
j_gene: TRBJ2-5
abundance: NA
CDR3aa: CAWSGAGGWETQYF
CDR3nt: TGTGCCTGGAGTGGAGCGGGGGGGTGGGAGACCCAGTACTTC

d_gene: NA
v_gene: TRBV5-6
j_gene: TRBJ2-7
abundance: NA
CDR3aa: CASSLVRTGGNSYEQYF
CDR3nt: TGTGCCAGCAGCTTGGTGCGGACTGGCGGAAACTCCTACGAGCAGTACTTC

d_gene: NA
v_gene: TRBV7-9
j_gene: TRBJ2-1
abundance: NA
CDR3aa: CASSLALGGYNEQFF
CDR3nt: TGTGCCAGCAGCTTAGCGCTGGGGGGCTACAATGAGCAGTTCTTC

d_gene: NA
v_gene: TRBV5-8
j_gene: TRBJ1-5
abundance: NA
CDR3aa: CASSSRQRNQPQHF
CDR3nt: TGTGCCAGCAGCTCTAGACAGCGGAATCAGCCCCAGCATTTT

d_gene: TRBD1
v_gene: TRBV12-3/TRBV12-4
j_gene: TRBJ1-1
abundance: NA
CDR3aa: CASSRQGLNTEAFF
CDR3nt: TGTGCCAGCAGCCGACAGGGGTTGAACACTGAAGCTTTCTTT

d_gene: TRBD2
v_gene: TRBV20-1
j_gene: TRBJ2-3
abundance: NA
CDR3aa: CSATIPSGGNTDTQYF
CDR3nt: TGCAGTGCCACTATCCCTAGCGGGGGAAACACAGATACGCAGTATTTT

d_gene: TRBD2
v_gene: TRBV27
j_gene: TRBJ2-5
abundance: few
CDR3aa: CASSLSTSGETQYF
CDR3nt: TGTGCCAGCAGTTTATCCACTAGCGGGGAGACCCAGTACTTC

d_gene: TRBD1
v_gene: TRBV5-7
j_gene: TRBJ2-5
abundance: NA
CDR3aa: CASSAGQAVVETQYF
CDR3nt: TGTGCCAGCAGCGCCGGACAGGCGGTTGTGGAGACCCAGTACTTC

d_gene: TRBD1
v_gene: TRBV7-8
j_gene: TRBJ1-1
abundance: few
CDR3aa: CASSASFAEGAAFF
CDR3nt: TGTGCCAGCAGCGCCAGCTTCGCAGAGGGGGCGGCTTTCTTT

d_gene: NA
v_gene: TRBV4-3
j_gene: TRBJ2-3
abundance: NA
CDR3aa: CASSHAGSRPQYF
CDR3nt: TGCGCCAGCAGCCACGCAGGGAGTAGGCCGCAGTATTTT

d_gene: NA
v_gene: TRBV11-2
j_gene: TRBJ2-3
abundance: NA
CDR3aa: CASSLVVGAGTDTQYF
CDR3nt: TGTGCCAGCAGCTTAGTGGTGGGGGCGGGCACAGATACGCAGTATTTT

d_gene: TRBD2
v_gene: TRBV20-1
j_gene: TRBJ2-5
abundance: few
CDR3aa: CSAGNSGGFNQETQYF
CDR3nt: TGCAGTGCAGGAAACTCGGGGGGGTTTAACCAAGAGACCCAGTACTTC